The sequence of this T cell receptor (beta chain) was determined in a study of regulatory T cells in long-lasting Graves disease. The study, taken as a whole, reports: Newly diagnosed disease favored TRBV20-1 and TRBJ2-1 over persistent disease.

Time point indicated: newly diagnosed GD, antithyroid drugs for less than 3 months. RNA isolated from PBMCs was used to make the TCR library. The TCR beta library used iRepertoire HTBI primers with Arm-PCR amplification of CDR3. TCRdb ran MiXCR on the multiplex PCR reads and lists one entry per CDR3 protein. In the table there are under 800,000 distinct CDR3 sequences, roughly 16% of which are singletons. This clonotype came up a few times. As yet, its antigen is unknown. V was clipped by 1 base and J by 4 bases, with 14 bases between them. CDR1 DFQATT and CDR2 SNEGSKA come from the germline V gene (reference sequence). CDR3 size: 15 residues. These data were also reused for a study on T cells in Graves' hyperthyroidism and ophthalmopathy. This second report adds: The HTBI set primed first-round TCR CDR3 RT-PCR. Most thyroid clonotypes with frequency above 0.001 were detected in blood.

V and J are TRBV20-1 and TRBJ1-3; D uncertain. The sample was peripheral blood mononuclear cells (PBMCs), taken at new diagnosis, from a patient treated with antithyroid drugs. The receptor was isolated from a woman in her 30s with Graves disease. This CDR3 reads CSARAPDWRGNTIYF. The CDR3, as DNA: TGCAGTGCTAGAGCCCCTGATTGGAGGGGAAACACCATATATTTT.